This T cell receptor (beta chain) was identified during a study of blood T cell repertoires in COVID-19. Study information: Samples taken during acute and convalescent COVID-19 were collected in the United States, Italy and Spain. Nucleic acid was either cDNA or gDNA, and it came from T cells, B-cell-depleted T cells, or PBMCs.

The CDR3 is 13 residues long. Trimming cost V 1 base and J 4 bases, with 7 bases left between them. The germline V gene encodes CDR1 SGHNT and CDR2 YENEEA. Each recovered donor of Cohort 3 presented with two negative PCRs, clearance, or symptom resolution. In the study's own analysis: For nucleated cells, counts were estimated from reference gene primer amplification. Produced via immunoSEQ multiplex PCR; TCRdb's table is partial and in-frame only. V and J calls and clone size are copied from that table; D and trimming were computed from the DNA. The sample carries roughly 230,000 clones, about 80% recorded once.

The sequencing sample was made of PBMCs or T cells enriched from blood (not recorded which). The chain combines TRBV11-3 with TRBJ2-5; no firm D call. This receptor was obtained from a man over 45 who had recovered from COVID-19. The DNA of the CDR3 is TGTGCCAGCAGCTTAGGGCAGTCAGAGACCCAGTACTTC. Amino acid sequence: CASSLGQSETQYF.